This entry is about one T cell receptor beta chain. Germline values: CDR1 SGHAT, CDR2 FQDESV (reference sequence). The V gene lost 6 bases and the J gene lost 9 bases, with 17 bases spanning the gap. The CDR3 has 13 amino acids. A J-beta primer mix and a sample-barcoded 5' primer were used in a second PCR of roughly 6 to 12 cycles. Tags on each cDNA molecule came from a template-switch adaptor with 12 random nucleotides. TCRdb re-derived calls from the 5' RACE reads in MiXCR, one entry per CDR3 protein. This sample yields some 1.1 million distinct CDR3 sequences, of which roughly two fifths are seen a single time; about an eighth belongs to the top ten. The sample is drawn from a study of blood T cells in healthy people across ages.

The receptor's source is a man aged 18 to 30 in good health. Sequencing was performed on blood. The V gene is TRBV11-1, the J gene TRBJ2-5, with D perhaps matching TRBD2 (5 bases). The CDR3 reads CASSPRGWGAQYF. CDR3 nucleotides: TGTGCCAGCAGTCCCCGAGGATGGGGAGCCCAGTACTTC.